Listed below are T cell receptor beta chains from one sample, sequenced in a study of shared clonotypes between healthy human individuals. Only in-frame clones appear in the TCRdb table, and some are missing; sequencing was by immunoSEQ multiplex PCR. The sample includes over 950,000 clones, around 77% of them seen just once. Sequences were obtained from memory CD4+ T cells from PBMCs. The receptors derive from a man younger than 35 in good health. Some clones in this sample may be carry-over from other donors' samples. Each CDR3 is given without its conserved first and last residue. Clone size is not always given. Where it is, it says once, few, many or a class for expanded clones.

j_gene,v_gene,abundance,CDR3aa
TRBJ1-4,TRBV18,.,ASSLTTGQGNEKLF
TRBJ2-2,TRBV19,.,ASSITTRNTGELF
TRBJ1-3,TRBV6-1,.,ASSDRQGGRSGNTIY
TRBJ1-2,TRBV28,.,ASSLRQTFHT
TRBJ2-2,TRBV10-1,.,ASSDSNGQGGTGELF
TRBJ2-5,TRBV13,many,ASSLGGLAVGETQY
TRBJ2-4,TRBV7-9,.,ASSLVSGQNIQY
TRBJ2-5,TRBV5-1,.,ASSLAFRQEAQY
TRBJ1-2,TRBV28,once,ASSLSGELPNYGYT
TRBJ2-7,TRBV4-1,few,ASSLGTGLSSYEQY
TRBJ2-2,TRBV5-1,few,ASSLTTGELF
TRBJ1-1,TRBV14,.,ASSQPRQGGVGNTEAF
TRBJ1-1,TRBV18,many,ASSSQSMNTEAF
TRBJ2-3,TRBV10-3,.,AISESRSTDTQY